This TCR beta chain originates from a study of T cell responses to AZD1222 COVID-19 vaccine. Overall study context: Pooled together were second doses at about 4 or about 12 weeks.

With respect to this clone: Its matching antigen is unknown.

Findings of the study overall: Among AZD1222 vaccinees, only 5 to 7 were seropositive at baseline. Females outnumbered males among donors, who were mostly white British; clonal diversity was possibly underestimated. Targets within unmutated variant regions were reportedly found for nearly half of spike-specific TCRs.

Some clones are missing from TCRdb's copy, which holds only in-frame ones; the method was immunoSEQ multiplex PCR. The table lists 75,000 to 100,000 clones, 88% of them singletons. V was pared by 1 base and J by 3 bases, with 7 bases between. CDR1 is GTSNPN, CDR2 SVGIG, per germline (reference sequence). The CDR3 is 13 residues long. The sequence was collected from an adult in good health. The chain is built from TRBV30 and TRBJ1-5; D ambiguous. Source: peripheral blood, taken on day 0 of AZD1222 vaccination. The CDR3 loop reads CAWSGGYNQPQHF. CDR3 coding DNA: TGTGCCTGGAGTGGGGGTTACAATCAGCCCCAGCATTTT.